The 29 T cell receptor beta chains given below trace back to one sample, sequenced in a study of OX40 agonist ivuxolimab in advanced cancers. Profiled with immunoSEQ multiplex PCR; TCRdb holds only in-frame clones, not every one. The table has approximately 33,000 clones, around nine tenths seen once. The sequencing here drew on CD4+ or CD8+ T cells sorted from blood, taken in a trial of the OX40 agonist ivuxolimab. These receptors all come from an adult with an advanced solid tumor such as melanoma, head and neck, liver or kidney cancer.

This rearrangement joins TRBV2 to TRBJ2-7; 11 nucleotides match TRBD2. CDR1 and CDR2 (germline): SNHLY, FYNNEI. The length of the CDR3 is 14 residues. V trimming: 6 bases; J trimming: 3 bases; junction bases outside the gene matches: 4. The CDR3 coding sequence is TGTGCCAGCAGAGGACTAGCGGGTATCTACGAGCAGTACTTC. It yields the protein CASRGLAGIYEQYF.

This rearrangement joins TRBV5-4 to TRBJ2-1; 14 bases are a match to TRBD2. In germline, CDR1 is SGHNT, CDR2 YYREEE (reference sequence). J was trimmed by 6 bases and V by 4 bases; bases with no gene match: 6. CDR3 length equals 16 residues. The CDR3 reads CASSQDGTSGSNEQFF. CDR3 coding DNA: TGTGCCAGCAGCCAAGATGGGACTAGCGGGAGCAATGAGCAGTTCTTC.

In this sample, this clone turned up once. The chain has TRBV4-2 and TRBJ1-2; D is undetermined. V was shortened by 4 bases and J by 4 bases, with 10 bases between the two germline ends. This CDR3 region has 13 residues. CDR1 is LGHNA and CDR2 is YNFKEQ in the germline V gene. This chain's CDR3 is CASSPDARYGYTF. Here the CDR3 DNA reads TGTGCCAGCAGCCCCGACGCGCGCTATGGCTACACCTTC.

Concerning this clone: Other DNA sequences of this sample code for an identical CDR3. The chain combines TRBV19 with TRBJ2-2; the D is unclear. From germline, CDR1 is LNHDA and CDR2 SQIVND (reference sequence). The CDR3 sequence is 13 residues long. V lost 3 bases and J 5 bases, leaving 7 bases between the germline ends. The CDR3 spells CASSILGTGELFF. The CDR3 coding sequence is TGTGCCAGTAGTATTTTAGGGACCGGGGAGCTGTTTTTT. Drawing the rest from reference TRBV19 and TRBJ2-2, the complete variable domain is DGGITQSPKYLFRKEGQNVTLSCEQNLNHDAMYWYRQDPGQGLRLIYYSQIVNDFQKGDIAEGYSVSREKKESFPLTVTSAQKNPTAFYLCASSILGTGELFFGEGSRLTVL.

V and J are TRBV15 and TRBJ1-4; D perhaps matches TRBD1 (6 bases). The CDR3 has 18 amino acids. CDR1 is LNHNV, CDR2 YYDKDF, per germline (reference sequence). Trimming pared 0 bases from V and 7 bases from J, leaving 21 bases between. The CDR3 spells CATSRDQGWLVDFEKLFF. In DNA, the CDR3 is TGTGCCACCAGCAGAGATCAGGGGTGGTTGGTGGATTTTGAAAAACTGTTTTTT. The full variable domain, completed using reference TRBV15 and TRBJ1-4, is DAMVIQNPRYQVTQFGKPVTLSCSQTLNHNVMYWYQQKSSQAPKLLFHYYDKDFNNEADTPDNFQSRRPNTSFCFLDIRSPGLGDTAMYLCATSRDQGWLVDFEKLFFGSGTQLSVL.

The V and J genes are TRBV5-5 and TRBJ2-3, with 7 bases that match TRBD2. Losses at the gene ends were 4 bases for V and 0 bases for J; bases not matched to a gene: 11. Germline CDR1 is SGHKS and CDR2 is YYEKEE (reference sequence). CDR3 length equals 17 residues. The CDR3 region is CASSGPGGEGSTDTQYF. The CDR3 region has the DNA TGTGCCAGCAGCGGCCCGGGCGGGGAGGGGAGCACAGATACGCAGTATTTT.

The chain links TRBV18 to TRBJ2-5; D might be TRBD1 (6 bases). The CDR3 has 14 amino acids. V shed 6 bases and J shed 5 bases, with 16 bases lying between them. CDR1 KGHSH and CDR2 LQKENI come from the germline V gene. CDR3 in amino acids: CASSLSGAPETQYF. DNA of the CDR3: TGTGCCAGCTCCCTCTCAGGGGCACCTGAGACCCAGTACTTC.

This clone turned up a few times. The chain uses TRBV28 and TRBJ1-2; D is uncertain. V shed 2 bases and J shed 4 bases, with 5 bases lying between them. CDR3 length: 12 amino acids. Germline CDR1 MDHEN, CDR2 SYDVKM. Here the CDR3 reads CASSLQFYGYTF. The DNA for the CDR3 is TGTGCCAGCAGTTTACAGTTCTATGGCTACACCTTC.

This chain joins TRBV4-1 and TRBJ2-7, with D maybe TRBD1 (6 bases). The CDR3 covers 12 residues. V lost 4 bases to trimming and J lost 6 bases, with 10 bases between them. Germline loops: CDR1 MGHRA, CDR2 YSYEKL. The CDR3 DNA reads TGCGCCAGCAGCCTAACAGGGCGCGAGCAGTACTTC. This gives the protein CASSLTGREQYF.

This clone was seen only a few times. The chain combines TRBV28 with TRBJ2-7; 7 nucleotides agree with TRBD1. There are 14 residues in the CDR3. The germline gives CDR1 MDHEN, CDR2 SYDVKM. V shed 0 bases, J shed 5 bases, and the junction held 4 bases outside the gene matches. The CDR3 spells CASSLWGQTDEQYF. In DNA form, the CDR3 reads TGTGCCAGCAGTTTATGGGGACAGACGGACGAGCAGTACTTC.

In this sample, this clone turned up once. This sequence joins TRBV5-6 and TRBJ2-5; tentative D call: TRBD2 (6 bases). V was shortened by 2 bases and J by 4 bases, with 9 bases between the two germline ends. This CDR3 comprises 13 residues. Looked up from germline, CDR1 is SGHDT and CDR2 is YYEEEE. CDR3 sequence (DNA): TGTGCCAGCAGCTTCCTGGAGGGAGAGACCCAGTACTTC. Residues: CASSFLEGETQYF.

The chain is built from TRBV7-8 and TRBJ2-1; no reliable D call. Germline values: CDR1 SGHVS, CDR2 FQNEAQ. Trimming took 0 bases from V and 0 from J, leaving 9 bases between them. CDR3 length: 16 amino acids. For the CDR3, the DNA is TGTGCCAGCAGCTTAGCCGGGCTAAGCTCCTACAATGAGCAGTTCTTC. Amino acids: CASSLAGLSSYNEQFF.

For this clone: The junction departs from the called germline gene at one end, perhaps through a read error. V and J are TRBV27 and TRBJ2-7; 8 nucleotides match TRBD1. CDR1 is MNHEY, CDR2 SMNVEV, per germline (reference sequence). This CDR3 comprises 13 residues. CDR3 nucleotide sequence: TGTGCCACCAGTGATCCAGGGGGCAACGAGCAGTACTTC. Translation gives CATSDPGGNEQYF.

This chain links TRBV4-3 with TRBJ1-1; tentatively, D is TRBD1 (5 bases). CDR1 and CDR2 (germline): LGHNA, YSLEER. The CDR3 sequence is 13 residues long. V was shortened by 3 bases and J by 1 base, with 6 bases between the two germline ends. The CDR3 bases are TGCGCCAGCAGCCATGGACAGAACACTGAAGCTTTCTTT. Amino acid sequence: CASSHGQNTEAFF.

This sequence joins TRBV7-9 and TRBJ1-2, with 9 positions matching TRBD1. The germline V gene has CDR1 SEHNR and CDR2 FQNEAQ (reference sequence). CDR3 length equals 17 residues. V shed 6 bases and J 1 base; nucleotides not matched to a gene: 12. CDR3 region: CASRQTGGAPINYGYTF. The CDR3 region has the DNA TGTGCCAGCAGACAAACAGGGGGCGCGCCCATTAACTATGGCTACACCTTC.

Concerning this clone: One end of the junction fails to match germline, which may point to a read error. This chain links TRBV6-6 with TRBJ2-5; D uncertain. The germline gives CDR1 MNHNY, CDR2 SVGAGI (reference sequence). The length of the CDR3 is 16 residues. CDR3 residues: CASSHSLRLAQETQYF. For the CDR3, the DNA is TGTGCCAGCAGTCACTCCCTCCGCTTGGCCCAAGAGACCCAGTACTTC.

The CDR3 DNA reads TGTGCCAGCAGCCCGGTGGCAGGGGTGAACACTGAAGCTTTCTTT. Translating gives CASSPVAGVNTEAFF. The chain is built from TRBV28 and TRBJ1-1, with D maybe TRBD1 (6 bases). The germline V gene has CDR1 MDHEN and CDR2 SYDVKM. Trimming shortened V by 6 bases and J by 0 bases, and 14 bases separated the two germline ends. The CDR3 has 15 residues.

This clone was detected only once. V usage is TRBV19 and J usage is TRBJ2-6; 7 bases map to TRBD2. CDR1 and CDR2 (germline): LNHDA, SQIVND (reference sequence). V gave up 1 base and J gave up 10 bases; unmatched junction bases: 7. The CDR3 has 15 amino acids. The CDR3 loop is CASSIGLAVGNVLTF. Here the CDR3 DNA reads TGTGCCAGTAGTATAGGACTAGCCGTGGGGAACGTCCTGACTTTC. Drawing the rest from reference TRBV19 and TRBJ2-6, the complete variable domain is DGGITQSPKYLFRKEGQNVTLSCEQNLNHDAMYWYRQDPGQGLRLIYYSQIVNDFQKGDIAEGYSVSREKKESFPLTVTSAQKNPTAFYLCASSIGLAVGNVLTFGAGSRLTVL.

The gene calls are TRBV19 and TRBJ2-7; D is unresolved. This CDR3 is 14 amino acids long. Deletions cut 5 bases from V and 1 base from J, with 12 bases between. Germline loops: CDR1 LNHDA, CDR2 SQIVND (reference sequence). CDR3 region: CASSPGLGSYEQYF. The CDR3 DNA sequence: TGTGCCAGTAGTCCTGGGTTGGGGTCCTACGAGCAGTACTTC. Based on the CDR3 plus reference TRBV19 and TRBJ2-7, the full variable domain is DGGITQSPKYLFRKEGQNVTLSCEQNLNHDAMYWYRQDPGQGLRLIYYSQIVNDFQKGDIAEGYSVSREKKESFPLTVTSAQKNPTAFYLCASSPGLGSYEQYFGPGTRLTVT.

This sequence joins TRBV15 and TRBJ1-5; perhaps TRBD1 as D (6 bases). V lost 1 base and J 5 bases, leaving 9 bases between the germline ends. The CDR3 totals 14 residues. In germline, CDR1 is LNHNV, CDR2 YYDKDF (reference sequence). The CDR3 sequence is CATSRARGDQPQHF. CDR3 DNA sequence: TGTGCCACCAGCAGAGCGAGGGGGGATCAGCCCCAGCATTTT.

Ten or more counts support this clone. This CDR3 is CASSQDLAGGPDTQYF. In nucleotides, the CDR3 is TGTGCCAGCAGCCAAGATCTAGCGGGAGGGCCAGATACGCAGTATTTT. The chain employs TRBV4-2 and TRBJ2-3; TRBD2 matches at 12 bases. There are 16 residues in the CDR3. CDR1 is LGHNA and CDR2 is YNFKEQ in the germline V gene. The V gene end was trimmed by 0 bases and the J gene end by 4 bases; junction bases not matched to a gene: 2.

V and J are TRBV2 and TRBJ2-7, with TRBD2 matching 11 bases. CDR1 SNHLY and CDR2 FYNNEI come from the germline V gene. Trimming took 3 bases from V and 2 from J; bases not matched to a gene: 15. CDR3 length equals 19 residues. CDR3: CASSERGTSGTLFTYEQYF. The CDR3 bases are TGTGCCAGCAGTGAGAGGGGGACTAGCGGAACACTTTTCACCTACGAGCAGTACTTC.

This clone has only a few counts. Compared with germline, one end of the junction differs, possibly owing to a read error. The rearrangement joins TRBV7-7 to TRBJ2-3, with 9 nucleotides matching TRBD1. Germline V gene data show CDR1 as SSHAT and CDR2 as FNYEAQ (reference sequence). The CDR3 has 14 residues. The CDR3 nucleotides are TGTGCTAGCAGCAGGGACAGGGTCACAGATACGCAGTATTTT. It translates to CASSRDRVTDTQYF. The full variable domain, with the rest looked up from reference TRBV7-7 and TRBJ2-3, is GAGVSQSPRYKVTKRGQDVTLRCDPISSHATLYWYQQALGQGPEFLTYFNYEAQPDKSGLPSDRFSAERPEGSISTLTIQRTEQRDSAMYRCASSRDRVTDTQYFGPGTRLTVL.

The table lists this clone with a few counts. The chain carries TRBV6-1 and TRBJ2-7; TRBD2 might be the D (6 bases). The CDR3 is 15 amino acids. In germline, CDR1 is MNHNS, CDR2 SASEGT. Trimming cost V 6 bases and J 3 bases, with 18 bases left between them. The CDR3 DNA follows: TGTGCCAGCAGCTCCCGCGAAACCGGGGGCTACGAGCAGTACTTC. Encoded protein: CASSSRETGGYEQYF.

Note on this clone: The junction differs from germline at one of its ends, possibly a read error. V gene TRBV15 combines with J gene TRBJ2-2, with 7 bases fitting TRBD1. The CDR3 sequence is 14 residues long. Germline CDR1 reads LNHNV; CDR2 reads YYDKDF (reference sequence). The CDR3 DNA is TGTGCCACAAGCAGGGGGAGTCATTTCGGGGAGCTGTTTTTT. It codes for CATSRGSHFGELFF.

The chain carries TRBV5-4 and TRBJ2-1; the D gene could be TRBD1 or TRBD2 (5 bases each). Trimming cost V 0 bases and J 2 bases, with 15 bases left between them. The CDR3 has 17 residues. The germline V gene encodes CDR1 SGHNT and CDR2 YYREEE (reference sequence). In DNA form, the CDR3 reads TGTGCCAGCAGCTTGGGTTTGGGGGACCTCACCTACAATGAGCAGTTCTTC. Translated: CASSLGLGDLTYNEQFF.

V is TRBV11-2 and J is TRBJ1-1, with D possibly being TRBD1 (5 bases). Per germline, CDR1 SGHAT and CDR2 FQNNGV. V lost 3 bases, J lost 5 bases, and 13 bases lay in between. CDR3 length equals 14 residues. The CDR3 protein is CASSLEGLGTEAFF. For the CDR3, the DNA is TGTGCCAGCAGCTTGGAGGGGCTGGGTACTGAAGCTTTCTTT.

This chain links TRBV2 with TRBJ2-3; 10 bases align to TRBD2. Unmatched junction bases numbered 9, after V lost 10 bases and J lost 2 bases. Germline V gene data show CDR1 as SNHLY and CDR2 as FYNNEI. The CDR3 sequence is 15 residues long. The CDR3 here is CANPLAGFSTDTQYF. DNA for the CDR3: TGTGCCAACCCACTAGCGGGATTTTCCACAGATACGCAGTATTTT.

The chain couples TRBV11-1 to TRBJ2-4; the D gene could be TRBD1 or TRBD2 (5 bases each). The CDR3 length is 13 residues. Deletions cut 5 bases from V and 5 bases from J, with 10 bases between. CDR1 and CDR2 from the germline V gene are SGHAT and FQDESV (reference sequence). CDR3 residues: CASSPGTQNIQYF. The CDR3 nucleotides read TGTGCCAGCAGCCCCGGGACCCAAAACATTCAGTACTTC.